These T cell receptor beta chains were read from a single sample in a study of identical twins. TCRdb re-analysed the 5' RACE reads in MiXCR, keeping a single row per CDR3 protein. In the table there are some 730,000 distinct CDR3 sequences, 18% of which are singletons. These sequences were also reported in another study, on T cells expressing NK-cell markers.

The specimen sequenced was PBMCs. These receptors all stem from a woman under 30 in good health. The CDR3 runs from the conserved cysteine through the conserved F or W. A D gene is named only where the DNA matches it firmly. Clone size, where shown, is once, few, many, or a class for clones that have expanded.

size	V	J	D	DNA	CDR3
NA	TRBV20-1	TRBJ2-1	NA	TGCAGTGCTAGAGATCCTCTGGACACCAGTCCGCTTGAGCAGTTCTTC	CSARDPLDTSPLEQFF
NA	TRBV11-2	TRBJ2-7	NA	TGTGCCAGCAGCTTGACTAGGGGCGGCTACGAGCAGTACTTC	CASSLTRGGYEQYF
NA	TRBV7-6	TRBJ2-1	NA	TGTGCCAGCAGCTTAAAAACGTGGGAGATGCGCAATGAGCAGTTCTTC	CASSLKTWEMRNEQFF
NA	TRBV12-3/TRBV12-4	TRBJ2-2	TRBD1	TGTGCCAGCAGCCAGGGGGTCGGGGAGCTGTTTTTT	CASSQGVGELFF
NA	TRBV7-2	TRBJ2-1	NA	TGTGCCAGCAGCCCCGCGTCGAGCGAGCAGTTCTTC	CASSPASSEQFF
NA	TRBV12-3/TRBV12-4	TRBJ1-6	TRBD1	TGTGCCAGCAGCAACGGACAGGGGTTGTATTCACCCCTCCACTTT	CASSNGQGLYSPLHF
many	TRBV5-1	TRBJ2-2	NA	TGCGCCAGCAGCCCTCTGGCAAGGAGGGCCTTGACCCCCGACACCGGGGAGCTGTTTTTT	CASSPLARRALTPDTGELFF
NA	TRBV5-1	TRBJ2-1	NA	TGCGCCAGCAGCCCCAGGGGACAAGCCGTCTACAATGAGCAGTTCTTC	CASSPRGQAVYNEQFF
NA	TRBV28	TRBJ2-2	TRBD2	TGTGCCAGCAGTTTATGGGCTAGCGGGAGAACCGGGGAGCTGTTTTTT	CASSLWASGRTGELFF
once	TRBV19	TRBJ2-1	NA	TGTGCCAGTAGTATCTCCCTGTCCACCTACAATGAGCAGTTCTTC	CASSISLSTYNEQFF
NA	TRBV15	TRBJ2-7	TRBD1	TGTGCCACCAGCGGCGACAGGGGAAGCTACGAGCAGTACTTC	CATSGDRGSYEQYF
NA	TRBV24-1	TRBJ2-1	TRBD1	TGTGCCACCAGTGACCCTGGGACAGACAATGAGCAGTTCTTC	CATSDPGTDNEQFF
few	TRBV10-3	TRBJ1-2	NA	TGTGCCACCTTCCTCATTGGCTACACCTTC	CATFLIGYTF
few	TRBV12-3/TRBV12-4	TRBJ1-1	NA	TGTGCCAGCGTAAGAGTCCGGACCCCCCCGGGTAATGAAGCTTTCTTT	CASVRVRTPPGNEAFF
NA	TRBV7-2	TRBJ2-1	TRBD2	TGTGCCAGCAGCCCAAGACTAGCGGCGAATGAGCAGTTCTTC	CASSPRLAANEQFF
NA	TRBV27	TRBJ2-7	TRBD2	TGTGCCAGCAGTTTTACAGGACTAGCGGGGGCCGAGGAGCAGTACTTC	CASSFTGLAGAEEQYF
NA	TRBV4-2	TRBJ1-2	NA	TGTGCCAGCAGCCAAGTTGGAAACTCCGGGACCCTATATGGCTACACCTTC	CASSQVGNSGTLYGYTF
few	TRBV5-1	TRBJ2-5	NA	TGCGCCAGCAGGCCTGGACTGGAAGGACAAGAGACCCAGTACTTC	CASRPGLEGQETQYF
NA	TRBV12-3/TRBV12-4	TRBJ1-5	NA	TGTGCCAGCAGTTCGGGGAGGGTGAGTCAGCCCCAGCATTTT	CASSSGRVSQPQHF
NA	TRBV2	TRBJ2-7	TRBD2	TGTGCCAGTACTAGCGGAGGCCTCTACGAGCAGTACTTC	CASTSGGLYEQYF
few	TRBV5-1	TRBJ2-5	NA	TGCGCCAGCCGGGACGACAGCCAAGAGACCCAGTACTTC	CASRDDSQETQYF
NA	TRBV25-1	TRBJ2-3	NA	TGTGCCAGCAGTGCTCATGCGGGGATGGAAGATACGCAGTATTTT	CASSAHAGMEDTQYF
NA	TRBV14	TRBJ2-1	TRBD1	TGTGCCAGCAGCCAAGGTGCCTCCGGGACAGGGGTCTACAATGAGCAGTTCTTC	CASSQGASGTGVYNEQFF
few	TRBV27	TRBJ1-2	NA	TGTGCCCCGAGGAGACAGAATAACTATGGCTACACCTTC	CAPRRQNNYGYTF
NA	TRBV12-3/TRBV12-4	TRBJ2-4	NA	TGTGCCAGCAGTCCAGGACTGATGATAGCCAAAAACATTCAGTACTTC	CASSPGLMIAKNIQYF
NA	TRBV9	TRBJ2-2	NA	TGTGCCAGCAGCGTAGCGTGGACAGAGAACACCGGGGAGCTGTTTTTT	CASSVAWTENTGELFF
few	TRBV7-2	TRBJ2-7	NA	TGTGCCAGCAGCTCTACACAAAGGTCCTACGAGCAGTACTTC	CASSSTQRSYEQYF
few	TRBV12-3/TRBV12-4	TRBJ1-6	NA	TGTGCCAGCAGTGCCGGGGGAAATAATTCACCCCTCCACTTT	CASSAGGNNSPLHF
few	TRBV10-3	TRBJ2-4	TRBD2	TGTGCCATCAGTGAGTCGGGACTAGCCCAAAACATTCAGTACTTC	CAISESGLAQNIQYF
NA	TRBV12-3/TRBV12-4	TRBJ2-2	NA	TGTGCCTCCGGGGTTGGAGGGAACACCGGGGAGCTGTTTTTT	CASGVGGNTGELFF
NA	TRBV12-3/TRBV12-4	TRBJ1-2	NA	TGTGCCAGCAGTTTCGCAGGGGCGAGATCCTACTATGGCTACACCTTC	CASSFAGARSYYGYTF
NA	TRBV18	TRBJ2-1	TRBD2	TGTGCCAGCTCACCCGCGGGGGGGAACTACAATGAGCAGTTCTTC	CASSPAGGNYNEQFF
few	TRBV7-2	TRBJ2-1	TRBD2	TGTGCCAGCAGCCCGAGACTAGCGGGAGGGATGAGGAATGAGCAGTTCTTC	CASSPRLAGGMRNEQFF
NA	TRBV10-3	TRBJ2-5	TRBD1	TGTGCCATCAGTGCGTCACAGGGGTTTTCTGAAGAGACCCAGTACTTC	CAISASQGFSEETQYF
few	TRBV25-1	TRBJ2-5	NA	TGTGCCAGCAGTGACAGGGGAGAGACCCAGTACTTC	CASSDRGETQYF
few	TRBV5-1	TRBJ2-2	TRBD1	TGCGCCAGCAGCTTTACAGGGGTAGGAACCGGGGAGCTGTTTTTT	CASSFTGVGTGELFF
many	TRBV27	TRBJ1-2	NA	TGTGCCAGCAGCCGCCAGGGGAAGTTCAGCTATGGCTACACCTTC	CASSRQGKFSYGYTF
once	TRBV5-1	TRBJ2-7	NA	TGCGCCAGCAGCTTGGAACCGGGGAACGAGCAGTACTTC	CASSLEPGNEQYF
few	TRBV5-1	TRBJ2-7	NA	TGCGCCAGCAGCTTGAACGGGAGAGACTACGAGCAGTACTTC	CASSLNGRDYEQYF
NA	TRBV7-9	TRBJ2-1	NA	TGTGCCAGCAGCTTGGGGTTCGGGCACAATGAGCAGTTCTTC	CASSLGFGHNEQFF
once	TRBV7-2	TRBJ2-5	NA	TGTGCCAGCAGCTTAGGTGCCTCTCTACAAGAGACCCAGTACTTC	CASSLGASLQETQYF
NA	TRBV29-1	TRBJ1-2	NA	TGCAGTGTTGGCGCGACTGGATCCTATGGCTACACCTTC	CSVGATGSYGYTF
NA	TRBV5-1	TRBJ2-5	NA	TGCGCCAGCAGCTTTGGCGTGACCCAGTACTTC	CASSFGVTQYF
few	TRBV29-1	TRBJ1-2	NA	TGCAGCGTTGATCCGCACTCCGGCTACACCTTC	CSVDPHSGYTF
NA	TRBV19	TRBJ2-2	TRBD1	TGTGCCAGTAGTACAGGAATCGGGACAGGGTACACCGGGGAGCTGTTTTTT	CASSTGIGTGYTGELFF